One sample yielded the 9 T cell receptor beta chains listed below, sequenced in a study of blood T cell repertoires in COVID-19. Sequenced by immunoSEQ multiplex PCR; TCRdb stores in-frame clones only, minus some. The data contain roughly 230,000 clones, about 79% of them seen just once; the ten biggest clones take up roughly 3.5%. Sequencing was carried out using PBMCs or T cells enriched from blood (not recorded which). The receptors derive from a woman aged 55-69 years who had recovered from COVID-19.

This clone was seen a handful of times. This sequence joins TRBV19 and TRBJ1-3, with 7 nucleotides matching TRBD1. With 9 bases clipped from V and 2 bases from J, the junction kept 10 bases outside the gene matches. The V gene's germline CDR1 is LNHDA and CDR2 SQIVND (reference sequence). The CDR3 loop spans 15 amino acids. CDR3: CASSDRAGTGNTIYF. The DNA of the CDR3 is TGTGCCAGCTCTGACAGGGCAGGGACTGGAAACACCATATATTTT. Complete variable domain (other parts from reference TRBV19 and TRBJ1-3): DGGITQSPKYLFRKEGQNVTLSCEQNLNHDAMYWYRQDPGQGLRLIYYSQIVNDFQKGDIAEGYSVSREKKESFPLTVTSAQKNPTAFYLCASSDRAGTGNTIYFGEGSWLTVV.

This chain connects TRBV19 to TRBJ2-2; TRBD1 is a possible D gene (7 bases). Trimming removed 3 bases from V and 1 base from J, with 12 bases in between. CDR1 and CDR2 from the germline V gene are LNHDA and SQIVND (reference sequence). The CDR3 consists of 16 residues. DNA for the CDR3: TGTGCCAGTAGTATGGAGGGGGCCTTGAACACCGGGGAGCTGTTTTTT. It translates to CASSMEGALNTGELFF.

This clone appeared once. The gene calls are TRBV5-6 and TRBJ2-4; tentatively, D is TRBD1 (6 bases). Germline loops: CDR1 SGHDT, CDR2 YYEEEE. The CDR3 length is 16 residues. Trimming left V 4 bases short and J 2 bases short, with 16 bases between. The CDR3 DNA reads TGTGCCAGCAGCCTTCGACAGGATGGGACCAAAAACATTCAGTACTTC. Amino acids: CASSLRQDGTKNIQYF. Filled out from reference TRBV5-6 and TRBJ2-4, the complete variable domain reads DAGVTQSPTHLIKTRGQQVTLRCSPKSGHDTVSWYQQALGQGPQFIFQYYEEEERQRGNFPDRFSGHQFPNYSSELNVNALLLGDSALYLCASSLRQDGTKNIQYFGAGTRLSVL.

The J gene is TRBJ2-7, the V gene TRBV4-1, with 9 bases aligning to TRBD1. This CDR3 is 14 amino acids long. The germline V gene has CDR1 MGHRA and CDR2 YSYEKL. V lost 3 bases, J lost 2 bases, and 2 bases stayed unmatched. The CDR3 loop is CASSQDRGPYEQYF. The CDR3 DNA is TGCGCCAGCAGCCAGGACAGGGGACCCTACGAGCAGTACTTC.

The rearrangement links TRBV5-8 to TRBJ1-4, with D uncertain. The V gene lost 2 bases and the J gene lost 8 bases, with 16 bases spanning the gap. CDR3 size: 15 residues. Germline CDR1 SGHTS, CDR2 YDEGEE. CDR3 in DNA: TGTGCCAGCAGCTTATCAACACTCCAGCGGGAAAAACTGTTTTTT. It encodes CASSLSTLQREKLFF.

The gene calls are TRBV9 and TRBJ2-3; 13 positions match TRBD2. Unmatched junction bases numbered 2, after V lost 1 base and J lost 3 bases. CDR1 SGDLS and CDR2 YYNGEE come from the germline V gene. The CDR3 has 16 residues. The CDR3 nucleotides are TGTGCCAGCAGCGTACTGACTAGCGGGGGGACAGATACGCAGTATTTT. It specifies CASSVLTSGGTDTQYF.

The chain employs TRBV2 and TRBJ1-1, with 10 bases lining up with TRBD1. The CDR3 covers 18 residues. In germline, CDR1 is SNHLY, CDR2 FYNNEI. V was clipped by 9 bases and J by 0 bases; unmatched bases: 16. The CDR3 reads CARRISRDRGFVNTEAFF. CDR3 DNA sequence: TGTGCCAGGAGGATTTCCCGGGACAGGGGTTTTGTGAACACTGAAGCTTTCTTT.

The chain is built from TRBV11-2 and TRBJ2-7; TRBD1 agrees at 10 bases. The V segment lost 1 base and the J segment 5 bases; nucleotides outside the gene matches: 5. Per germline, CDR1 SGHAT and CDR2 FQNNGV. CDR3 length: 15 amino acids. The CDR3: CASSLAGQGMDEQYF. CDR3 sequence (DNA): TGTGCCAGCAGCTTAGCGGGACAGGGGATGGACGAGCAGTACTTC.

The rearrangement uses TRBV18 and TRBJ1-2; D uncertain. The germline V gene has CDR1 KGHSH and CDR2 LQKENI. V gave up 3 bases and J gave up 2 bases, with 13 bases separating them. The CDR3 is 15 amino acids. The CDR3 DNA reads as TGTGCCAGCTCACCCAACGAGTTATCCAACTATGGCTACACCTTC. This translates into CASSPNELSNYGYTF.